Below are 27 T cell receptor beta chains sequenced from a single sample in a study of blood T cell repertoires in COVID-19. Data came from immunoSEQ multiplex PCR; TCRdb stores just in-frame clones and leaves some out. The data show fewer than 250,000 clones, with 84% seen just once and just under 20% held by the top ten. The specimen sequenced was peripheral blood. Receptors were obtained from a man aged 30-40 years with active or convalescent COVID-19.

DNA for the CDR3: TGCGCCAGCAGCCCCCAAGCGGGGACGGGGCAGCCCCAGCATTTT. It encodes CASSPQAGTGQPQHF. This chain connects TRBV4-1 to TRBJ1-5; TRBD1 is a possible D gene (5 bases). The germline V and J ends were trimmed by 4 bases and 7 bases, with 17 bases remaining between them. The CDR3 loop spans 15 amino acids. In germline, CDR1 is MGHRA, CDR2 YSYEKL.

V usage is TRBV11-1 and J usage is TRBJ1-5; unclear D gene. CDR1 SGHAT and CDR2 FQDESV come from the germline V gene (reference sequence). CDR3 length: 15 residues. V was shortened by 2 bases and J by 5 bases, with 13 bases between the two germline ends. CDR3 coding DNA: TGTGCCAGCAGCTTAACGCGGGGAACGGATCAGCCCCAGCATTTT. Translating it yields CASSLTRGTDQPQHF. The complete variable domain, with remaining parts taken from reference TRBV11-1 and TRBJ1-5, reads EAEVAQSPRYKITEKSQAVAFWCDPISGHATLYWYRQILGQGPELLVQFQDESVVDDSQLPKDRFSAERLKGVDSTLKIQPAELGDSAMYLCASSLTRGTDQPQHFGDGTRLSIL.

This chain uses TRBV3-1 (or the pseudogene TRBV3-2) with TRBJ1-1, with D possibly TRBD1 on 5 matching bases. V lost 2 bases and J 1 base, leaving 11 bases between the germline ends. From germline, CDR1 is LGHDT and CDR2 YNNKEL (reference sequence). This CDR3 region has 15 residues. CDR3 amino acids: CASSQTSTGNTEAFF. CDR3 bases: TGTGCCAGCAGCCAAACAAGCACAGGGAACACTGAAGCTTTCTTT.

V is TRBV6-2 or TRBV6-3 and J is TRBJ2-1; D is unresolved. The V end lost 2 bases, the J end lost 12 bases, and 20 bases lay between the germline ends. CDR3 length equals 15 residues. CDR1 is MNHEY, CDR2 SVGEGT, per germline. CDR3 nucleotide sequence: TGTGCCAGCAGTTACAACTTCTTACTCAAGATCGTGCAGTTCTTC. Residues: CASSYNFLLKIVQFF.

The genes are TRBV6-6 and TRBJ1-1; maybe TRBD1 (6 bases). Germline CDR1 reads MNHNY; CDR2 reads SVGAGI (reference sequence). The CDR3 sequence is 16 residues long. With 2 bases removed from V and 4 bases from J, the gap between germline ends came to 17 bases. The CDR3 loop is CASSYPAGRGSTEAFF. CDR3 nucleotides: TGTGCCAGCAGTTACCCGGCGGGTAGGGGGTCCACTGAAGCTTTCTTT.

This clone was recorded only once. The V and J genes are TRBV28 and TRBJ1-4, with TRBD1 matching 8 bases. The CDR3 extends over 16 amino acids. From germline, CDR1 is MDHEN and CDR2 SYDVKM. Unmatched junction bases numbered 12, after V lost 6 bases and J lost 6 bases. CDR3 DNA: TGTGCCAGCAGCCGCACAGGGGGGGGTTCGCATGAAAAACTGTTTTTT. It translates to CASSRTGGGSHEKLFF. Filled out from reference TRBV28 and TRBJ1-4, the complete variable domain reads DVKVTQSSRYLVKRTGEKVFLECVQDMDHENMFWYRQDPGLGLRLIYFSYDVKMKEKGDIPEGYSVSREKKERFSLILESASTNQTSMYLCASSRTGGGSHEKLFFGSGTQLSVL.

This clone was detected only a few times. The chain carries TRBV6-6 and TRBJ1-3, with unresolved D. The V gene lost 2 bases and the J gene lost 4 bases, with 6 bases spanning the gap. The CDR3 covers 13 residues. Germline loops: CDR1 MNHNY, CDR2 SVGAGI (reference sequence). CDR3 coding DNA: TGTGCCAGCAGTTACGGCGGCGGAAACACCATATATTTT. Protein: CASSYGGGNTIYF.

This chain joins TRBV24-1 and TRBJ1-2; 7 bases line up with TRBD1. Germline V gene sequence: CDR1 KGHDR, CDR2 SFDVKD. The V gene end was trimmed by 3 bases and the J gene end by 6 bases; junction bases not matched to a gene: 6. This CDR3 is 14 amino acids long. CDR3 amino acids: CATSDSRGIDGYTF. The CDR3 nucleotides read TGTGCCACCAGTGATAGCAGGGGGATTGATGGCTACACCTTC.

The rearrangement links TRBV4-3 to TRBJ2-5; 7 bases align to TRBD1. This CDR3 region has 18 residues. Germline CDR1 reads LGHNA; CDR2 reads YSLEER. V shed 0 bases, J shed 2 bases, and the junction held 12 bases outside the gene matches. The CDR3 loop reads CASSQDTYIPGQQETQYF. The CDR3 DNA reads TGCGCCAGCAGCCAAGATACCTATATACCGGGACAGCAAGAGACCCAGTACTTC.

The CDR3 loop is CASGLSGATGELFF. CDR3 sequence (DNA): TGTGCTAGTGGTTTATCAGGGGCCACCGGGGAGCTGTTTTTT. The chain recombines TRBV12-5 with TRBJ2-2; the D gene is possibly TRBD1 (6 bases). V shed 3 bases and J shed 4 bases, with 9 bases lying between them. Germline lookup yields CDR1 LGHNT and CDR2 FRNRAP. The CDR3 sequence is 14 residues long.

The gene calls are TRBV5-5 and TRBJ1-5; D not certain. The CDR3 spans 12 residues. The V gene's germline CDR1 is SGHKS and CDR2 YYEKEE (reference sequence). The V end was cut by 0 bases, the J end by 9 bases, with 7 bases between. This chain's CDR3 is CASSLGASPQHF. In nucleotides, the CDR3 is TGTGCCAGCAGCTTGGGTGCGTCGCCCCAGCATTTT.

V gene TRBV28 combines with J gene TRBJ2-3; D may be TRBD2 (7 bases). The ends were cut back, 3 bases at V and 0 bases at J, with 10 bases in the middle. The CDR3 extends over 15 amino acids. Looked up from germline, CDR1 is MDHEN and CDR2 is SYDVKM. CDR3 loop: CASSFGGASTDTQYF. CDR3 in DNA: TGTGCCAGCAGTTTTGGGGGGGCTAGCACAGATACGCAGTATTTT.

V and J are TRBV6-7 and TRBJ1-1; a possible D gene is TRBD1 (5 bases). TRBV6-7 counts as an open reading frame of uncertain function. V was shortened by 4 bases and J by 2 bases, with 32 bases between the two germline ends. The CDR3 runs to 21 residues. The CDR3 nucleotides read TGTGCCAGCAGTTCCGTTACTCCCGCAGTGGGTGCCCAGGGAGGTAACACTGAAGCTTTCTTT. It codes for CASSSVTPAVGAQGGNTEAFF.

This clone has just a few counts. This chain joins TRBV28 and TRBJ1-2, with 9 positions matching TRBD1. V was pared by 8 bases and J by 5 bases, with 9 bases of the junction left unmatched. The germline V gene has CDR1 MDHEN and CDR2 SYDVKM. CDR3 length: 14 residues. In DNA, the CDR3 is TGTGCCAGCGCATTTCTCGGACAGGGGTATGGCTACACCTTC. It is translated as CASAFLGQGYGYTF.

CDR3 nucleotide sequence: TGTGCCAGCAGCCGCCCAACTAGCGGACCTCAAGAGACCCAGTACTTC. Its translation: CASSRPTSGPQETQYF. The rearrangement links TRBV7-2 to TRBJ2-5; 8 positions match TRBD2. CDR1 and CDR2 from the germline V gene are SGHTA and FQGNSA. After removal of 5 bases from V and 2 bases from J, the junction contained 10 bases not matched to a gene. The CDR3 is 16 amino acids.

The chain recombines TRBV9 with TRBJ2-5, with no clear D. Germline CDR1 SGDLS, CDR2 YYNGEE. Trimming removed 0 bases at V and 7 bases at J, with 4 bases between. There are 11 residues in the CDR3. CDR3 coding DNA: TGTGCCAGCAGCGTAGTTATGACCCAGTACTTC. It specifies CASSVVMTQYF.

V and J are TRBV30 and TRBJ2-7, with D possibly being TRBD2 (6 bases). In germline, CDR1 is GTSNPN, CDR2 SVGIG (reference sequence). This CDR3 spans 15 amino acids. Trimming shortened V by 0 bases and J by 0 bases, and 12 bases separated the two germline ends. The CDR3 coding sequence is TGTGCCTGGAGTGTAGCGGGCCCGATCTCCTACGAGCAGTACTTC. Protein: CAWSVAGPISYEQYF.

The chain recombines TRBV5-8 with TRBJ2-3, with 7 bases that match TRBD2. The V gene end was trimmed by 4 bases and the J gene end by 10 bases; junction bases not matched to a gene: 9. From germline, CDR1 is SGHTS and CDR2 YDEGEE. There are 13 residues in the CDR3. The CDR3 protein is CASSTGGRGPQYF. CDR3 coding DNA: TGTGCCAGCAGCACGGGGGGTCGGGGACCGCAGTATTTT.

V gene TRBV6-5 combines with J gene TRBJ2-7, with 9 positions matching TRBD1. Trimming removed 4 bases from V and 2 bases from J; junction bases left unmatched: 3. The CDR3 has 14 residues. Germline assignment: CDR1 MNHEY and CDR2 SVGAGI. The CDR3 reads CASSWGQGTYEQYF. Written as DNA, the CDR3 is TGTGCCAGCAGTTGGGGACAGGGAACCTACGAGCAGTACTTC.

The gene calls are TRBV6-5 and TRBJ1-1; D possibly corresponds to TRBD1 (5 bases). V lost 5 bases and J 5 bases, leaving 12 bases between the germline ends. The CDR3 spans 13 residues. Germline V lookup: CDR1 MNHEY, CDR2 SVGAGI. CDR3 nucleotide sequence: TGTGCCAGCAGTATCCTCGGGGGAACTGAAGCTTTCTTT. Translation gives CASSILGGTEAFF.

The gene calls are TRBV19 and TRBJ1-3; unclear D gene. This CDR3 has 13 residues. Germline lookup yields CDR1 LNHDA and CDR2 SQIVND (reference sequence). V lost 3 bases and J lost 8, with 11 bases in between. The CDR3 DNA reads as TGTGCCAGTAGTATTCGCCCCGGTGACACCATATATTTT. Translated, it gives CASSIRPGDTIYF.

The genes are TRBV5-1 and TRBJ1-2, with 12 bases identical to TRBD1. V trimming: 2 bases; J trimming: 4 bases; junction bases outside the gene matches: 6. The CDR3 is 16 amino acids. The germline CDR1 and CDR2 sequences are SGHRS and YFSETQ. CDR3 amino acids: CASSLRDRGQGYGYTF. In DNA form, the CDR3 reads TGCGCCAGCAGCTTACGGGACAGGGGGCAGGGCTATGGCTACACCTTC.

The CDR3 protein is CASSVSGGARNEQFF. The CDR3 DNA is TGTGCCAGCAGCGTAAGCGGGGGGGCTCGCAATGAGCAGTTCTTC. The chain combines TRBV9 with TRBJ2-1; TRBD2 agrees at 10 bases. Germline V gene lookup returns CDR1 SGDLS and CDR2 YYNGEE. J was trimmed by 6 bases and V by 1 base; bases with no gene match: 4. The CDR3 length is 15 residues.

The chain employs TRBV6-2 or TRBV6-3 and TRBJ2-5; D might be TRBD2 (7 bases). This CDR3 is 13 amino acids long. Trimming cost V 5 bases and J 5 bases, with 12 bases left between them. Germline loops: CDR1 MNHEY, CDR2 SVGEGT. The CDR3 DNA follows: TGTGCCAGCAGTCCCGGGGGGCGGGAGACCCAGTACTTC. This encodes CASSPGGRETQYF.

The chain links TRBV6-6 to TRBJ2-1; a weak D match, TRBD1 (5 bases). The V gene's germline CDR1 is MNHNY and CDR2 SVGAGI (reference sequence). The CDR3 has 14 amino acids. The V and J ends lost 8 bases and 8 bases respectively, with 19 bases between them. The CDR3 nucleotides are TGTGCCAGCTCCACCCGCAGGGCAAGTGATGAGCAGTTCTTC. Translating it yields CASSTRRASDEQFF.

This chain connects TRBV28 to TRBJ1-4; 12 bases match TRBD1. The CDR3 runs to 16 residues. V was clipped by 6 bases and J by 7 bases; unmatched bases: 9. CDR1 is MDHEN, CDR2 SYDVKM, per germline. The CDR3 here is CASSSPGQGAFEKLFF. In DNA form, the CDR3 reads TGTGCCAGCAGCTCCCCGGGACAGGGGGCTTTTGAAAAACTGTTTTTT.

CDR3: CASSFNGGTDTQYF. In DNA, the CDR3 is TGTGCCAGCAGCTTTAACGGGGGCACAGATACGCAGTATTTT. The V and J genes are TRBV7-2 and TRBJ2-3; a weak D match, TRBD2 (5 bases). The ends were cut back, 3 bases at V and 1 base at J, with 8 bases in the middle. Germline CDR1 and CDR2: SGHTA and FQGNSA. The CDR3 length is 14 residues.